This T cell receptor beta chain was sequenced during a study of CD8 T cells in Susac syndrome. When the RNA was reverse transcribed, random hexamers were used with an input of roughly 0.45 to 1 ug. Amplification of TCR beta CDR3 by immunoSEQ multiplex PCR spanned 54 Vbeta and 13 Jbeta. MiXCR was run by TCRdb on the immunoSEQ multiplex PCR reads, yielding one entry per CDR3 protein. The table shows fewer than 350,000 distinct CDR3 sequences, with around nine tenths occurring only once. This CDR3 has 13 residues. Germline loops: CDR1 MNHEY, CDR2 SMNVEV (reference sequence). V lost 5 bases and J lost 7; bases outside the gene matches: 4. Sequencing targeted TCR beta in blood CD8+ and CD4+ T cells.

The receptor was isolated from a human donor with multiple sclerosis. Sequencing was performed on CD8+ T cells from PBMCs. This chain uses TRBV27 with TRBJ2-1, with TRBD2 matching over 8 bases. DNA of the CDR3: TGTGCCAGCAGTCCACGGGGGGGGAATGAGCAGTTCTTC. It specifies CASSPRGGNEQFF.